The 2 T cell receptor beta chains presented below share a single source sample, sequenced in a study of cytomegalovirus exposure and HLA in healthy donors. Vbeta (60) and Jbeta (13) primers were used in the PCR. This table comes from immunoSEQ multiplex PCR, and its TCRdb copy is limited to in-frame clones, with some not included. The sample has 74,000 or so clones, about 71% seen once; the top ten hold 7.2%. The sequenced material came from PBMCs. The origin of the receptors is a woman between 35 and 50 years old in good health and CMV-seronegative.

The chain employs TRBV6-5 and TRBJ2-7; weak D call: TRBD1 (5 bases). This CDR3 comprises 13 residues. The V end was cut by 8 bases, the J end by 1 base, with 12 bases between. In germline, CDR1 is MNHEY, CDR2 SVGAGI. The CDR3 protein is CASADPGSYEQYF. The CDR3 DNA is TGTGCCAGCGCGGACCCAGGGTCCTACGAGCAGTACTTC.

The chain is built from TRBV28 and TRBJ1-2; D gene uncertain. The CDR3 extends over 11 amino acids. The V gene's germline CDR1 is MDHEN and CDR2 SYDVKM. Trimming removed 3 bases at V and 5 bases at J, with 4 bases between. CDR3: CASSFLYGYTF. The CDR3 DNA is TGTGCCAGCAGTTTCCTTTATGGCTACACCTTC.